This T cell receptor (beta chain) comes out of a study of blood T cell repertoires in COVID-19. For the study at large: Collection of acute and convalescent COVID-19 samples took place in the United States, Italy and Spain. PBMCs, B-cell-depleted T cells, or T cells were the source of the cDNA or gDNA that made up the material.

Original methodology: Scientists estimated how many nucleated cells there were by amplifying reference gene primers. Profiling relied on immunoSEQ multiplex PCR, and the TCRdb table lists in-frame clones only, not all of them. V and J calls plus clone size are reproduced from that table; the DNA served to infer D and trimming. The sample has 40,000 to 55,000 clones; 88% are singletons. CDR3 size: 15 residues. The V and J ends lost 1 base and 0 bases respectively, with 9 bases between them. Germline assignment: CDR1 SGHVS and CDR2 FQNEAQ. The sequence derives from a man aged 50 to 60 with active COVID-19. The gene calls are TRBV7-8 and TRBJ1-1; D is uncertain. The source material was peripheral blood. The CDR3 is CASSLGAAMNTEAFF. The CDR3, as DNA: TGTGCCAGCAGCTTAGGGGCAGCAATGAACACTGAAGCTTTCTTT.